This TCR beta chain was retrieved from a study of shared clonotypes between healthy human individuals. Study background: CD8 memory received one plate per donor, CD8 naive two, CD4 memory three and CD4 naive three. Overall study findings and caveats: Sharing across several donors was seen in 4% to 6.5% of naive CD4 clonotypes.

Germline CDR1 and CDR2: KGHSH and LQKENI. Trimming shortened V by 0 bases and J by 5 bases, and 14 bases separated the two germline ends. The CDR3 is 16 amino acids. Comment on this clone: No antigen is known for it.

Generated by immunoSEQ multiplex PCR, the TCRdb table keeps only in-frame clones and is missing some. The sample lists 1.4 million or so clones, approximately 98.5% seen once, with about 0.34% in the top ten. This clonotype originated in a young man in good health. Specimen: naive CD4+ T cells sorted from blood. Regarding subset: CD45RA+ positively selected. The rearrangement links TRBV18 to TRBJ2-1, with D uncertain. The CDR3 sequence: CASSPPLVQVNNEQFF. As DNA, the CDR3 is TGTGCCAGCTCACCACCGCTGGTTCAGGTTAACAATGAGCAGTTCTTC.